These 6 T cell receptor beta chains were sequenced from one sample in a study of PD-1 blockade in classical Hodgkin lymphoma. The time point here: cycle 4 day 1 (C4D1), after more than five weeks of nivolumab. All trial patients relapsed after autologous stem cell transplantation. It was by magnetic negative selection that CD4+ T cells were purified from thawed PBMCs. Produced via immunoSEQ multiplex PCR; TCRdb's table is partial and in-frame only. The sample lists 25,000 to 35,000 clones, more than 60% occurring once. The sequencing used CD4+ T cells from blood, collected before the fourth cycle of nivolumab. These TCRs come from a human donor with classical Hodgkin lymphoma.

The gene calls are TRBV5-1 and TRBJ2-5, with 12 bases that match TRBD1. The V segment lost 1 base and the J segment 4 bases; nucleotides outside the gene matches: 11. From germline, CDR1 is SGHRS and CDR2 YFSETQ. CDR3 size: 18 residues. This chain's CDR3 is CASSLTPAGQGAAETQYF. CDR3 coding DNA: TGCGCCAGCAGCTTGACGCCCGCGGGACAGGGGGCGGCAGAGACCCAGTACTTC.

The CDR3 loop is CASSVTEADTQYF. DNA for the CDR3: TGTGCCAGCAGTGTGACAGAGGCAGATACGCAGTATTTT. The rearrangement uses TRBV25-1 and TRBJ2-3, with a tentative D call TRBD1 (5 bases). The CDR3 covers 13 residues. Germline V CDR1 and CDR2: MGHDK, SYGVNS. The ends were cut back, 4 bases at V and 4 bases at J, with 9 bases in the middle.

V is TRBV18 and J is TRBJ2-6, with a possible D match to TRBD1 (5 bases). Trimming stripped 2 bases from V and 0 bases from J, with 8 bases between. Looked up from germline, CDR1 is KGHSH and CDR2 is LQKENI. The CDR3 runs to 16 residues. Written as DNA, the CDR3 is TGTGCCAGCTCACCAGCAGGGTACTCTGGGGCCAACGTCCTGACTTTC. It yields the protein CASSPAGYSGANVLTF.

The rearrangement uses TRBV7-9 and TRBJ2-7; TRBD1 is a possible D gene (6 bases). The length of the CDR3 is 16 residues. The germline V gene has CDR1 SEHNR and CDR2 FQNEAQ (reference sequence). V lost 5 bases, J lost 3 bases, and 20 bases lay in between. The CDR3 sequence: CASSRKSQGTNYEQYF. DNA of the CDR3: TGTGCCAGCAGCCGAAAATCCCAGGGGACCAACTACGAGCAGTACTTC.

There are a few counts of this clone. The chain uses TRBV6-6 and TRBJ1-5; D might be TRBD1 (5 bases). Trimming removed 2 bases at V and 2 bases at J, with 10 bases between. Germline V gene lookup returns CDR1 MNHNY and CDR2 SVGAGI (reference sequence). This CDR3 is 15 amino acids long. CDR3 nucleotides: TGTGCCAGCAGTTACGGCAGGGAAGGCAATCAGCCCCAGCATTTT. It encodes CASSYGREGNQPQHF.

The chain combines TRBV7-8 with TRBJ2-3; D ambiguous. In germline, CDR1 is SGHVS, CDR2 FQNEAQ. This CDR3 is built from 13 residues. With 0 bases removed from V and 5 bases from J, the gap between germline ends came to 6 bases. The CDR3 bases are TGTGCCAGCAGCTTAGCCCCAGGAGATACGCAGTATTTT. It yields the protein CASSLAPGDTQYF.